This T cell receptor beta chain is from a study of cytomegalovirus exposure and HLA in healthy donors. Assay used: immunoSEQ multiplex PCR; TCRdb lists only in-frame clones, some missing. Of about 130,000 clones listed, almost 85% are singletons. Overall study findings and caveats: It was reported that the classifier diagnosed cytomegalovirus status with high specificity and sensitivity in both the original and validation cohorts.

Turning to this clone: The antigen remains unidentified.

After removal of 2 bases from V and 9 bases from J, the junction contained 9 bases not matched to a gene. The CDR3 is made up of 16 amino acids. Germline CDR1 and CDR2: SGHTA and FQGTGA. This sequence joins TRBV7-3 and TRBJ2-1, with 11 positions matching TRBD2. The receptor comes from a man in his thirties or forties in good health and CMV-seropositive. The specimen was PBMCs. CDR3 in DNA: TGTGCCAGCAGCTTAGGTTTTGGCCTAGCGGGAGGTGAGCAGTTCTTC. It specifies CASSLGFGLAGGEQFF. Drawing the rest from reference TRBV7-3 and TRBJ2-1, the complete variable domain is GAGVSQTPSNKVTEKGKYVELRCDPISGHTALYWYRQSLGQGPEFLIYFQGTGAADDSGLPNDRFFAVRPEGSVSTLKIQRTERGDSAVYLCASSLGFGLAGGEQFFGPGTRLTVL.